Here is one T cell receptor (beta chain) with its context. The target antigen is unknown. PCR primers comprised 60 Vbeta and 13 Jbeta primers. Sequencing was performed with immunoSEQ multiplex PCR; in TCRdb, only in-frame clones are kept and a portion is missing. Of approximately 140,000 clones detected, 65% to 90% appear once; the ten largest clones hold roughly 2.7%. CDR1 and CDR2 from the germline V gene are MNHEY and SMNVEV (reference sequence). CDR3 size: 14 residues. Trimming removed 5 bases from V and 10 bases from J, with 19 bases in between. This sample stems from a study of cytomegalovirus exposure and HLA in healthy donors. Whole-study context: The study placed 80% to 85% of its 398 genotyped donors in the Caucasian-associated ancestry cluster.

Study-level findings and limits: A previous analysis found most TCR beta V segments productive roughly 87% or roughly 30% of the time. In all likelihood, a cluster of highly shared sequence variants was a sequencing artifact. An analysis that was carried out later associated 16,951 TCR beta sequences with HLA alleles at 0.05 false discovery rate.

The chain links TRBV27 to TRBJ2-3; D possibly corresponds to TRBD2 (6 bases). The receptor's source is a man in his forties or fifties in good health and CMV-seronegative. Sequencing input: PBMCs. The CDR3 sequence: CASSGGLQMESQYF. CDR3 bases: TGTGCCAGCAGTGGGGGACTCCAGATGGAGTCGCAGTATTTT.